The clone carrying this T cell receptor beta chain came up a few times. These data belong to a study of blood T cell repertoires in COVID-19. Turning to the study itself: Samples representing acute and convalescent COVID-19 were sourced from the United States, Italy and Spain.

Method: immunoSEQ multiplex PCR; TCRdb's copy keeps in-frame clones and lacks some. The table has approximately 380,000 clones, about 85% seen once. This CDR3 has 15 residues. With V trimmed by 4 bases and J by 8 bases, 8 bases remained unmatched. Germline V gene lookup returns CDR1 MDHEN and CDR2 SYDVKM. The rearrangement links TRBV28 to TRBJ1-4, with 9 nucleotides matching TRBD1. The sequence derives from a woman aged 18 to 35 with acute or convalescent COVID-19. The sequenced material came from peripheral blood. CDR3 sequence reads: CASSYPGQGGEKLFF. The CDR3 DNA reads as TGTGCCAGCAGTTACCCGGGACAGGGCGGGGAAAAACTGTTTTTT.